This TCR beta chain stems from a study of beta chain features in type 1 diabetes. CDR1 is SGHTA, CDR2 FQGNSA, per germline. This CDR3 has 17 residues. V shed 2 bases, J shed 8 bases, and the junction held 11 bases outside the gene matches. All of the isolated RNA was reverse transcribed, so expressed TCRB transcripts were sequenced. Measured with immunoSEQ multiplex PCR; TCRdb has only the in-frame clones, and not every one. The sample holds more than 130,000 clones, 6.9% seen once. This clone turned up a few times. Its matching antigen is unknown. Overall study results and limits: A greater similarity of naive, central memory and Treg TCRB repertoires was seen among patients than among healthy donors. HLA influence on TCRB rearrangement stayed unresolved here. VDJ junctions from patients with type 1 diabetes contained fewer insertions and more deletions.

Markers CD45RO/CCR7/CD25/CD127/CD95/CD27 served to sort CD4+ naive, central memory, regulatory and stem cell-like memory cells. The TCR originated in a woman in her 30s in good health. Sequences were obtained from central memory CD4+ T cells from blood. V gene TRBV7-2 combines with J gene TRBJ2-2; the match to TRBD2 covers 10 bases. CDR3 amino acids: CASSLILAGVRSGELFF. The CDR3 nucleotides read TGTGCCAGCAGCTTAATTCTAGCGGGAGTGAGAAGTGGGGAGCTGTTTTTT.